This TCR beta chain was profiled in a study of shared clonotypes between healthy human individuals. About the study: Every donor yielded three CD4 naive, three CD4 memory, two CD8 naive and one CD8 memory plate. General observations from the study: About 5% of naive CD4 clonotypes were shared across four donors. Only a few donors were included, so the genetic and exposure-history diversity represented was limited. An expected dependence of interdonor clonotype sharing on sequencing depth was noted.

This clone was seen more than once but under ten times. No antigen is known for it. V lost 5 bases and J lost 13, with 17 bases in between. CDR1 ENHRY and CDR2 SYGVKD come from the germline V gene. This CDR3 spans 12 amino acids. Produced via immunoSEQ multiplex PCR; TCRdb's table is partial and in-frame only. The data show roughly 1,100,000 clones, around 75% seen once. Sequenced input: memory CD4+ T cells sorted from blood. Subset in this sample: CD45RA-negative fraction. The J gene is TRBJ1-1, the V gene TRBV10-3; D is perhaps TRBD1 (5 bases). The origin of this receptor is a man aged 18 to 30 in good health. CDR3: CAISTAGTAYFF. CDR3 nucleotide sequence: TGTGCCATCAGTACCGCCGGGACGGCCTATTTCTTT.